The subject of this entry is one T cell receptor beta chain. Antigen specificity is unknown. Some clones are missing from TCRdb's copy, which holds only in-frame ones; the method was immunoSEQ multiplex PCR. Here the sample spans some 60,000 clones, roughly nine tenths being singletons. J lost 2 bases, V lost 4 bases, and 4 bases had no gene match. CDR1 is SGHTA, CDR2 FQGNSA, per germline. This CDR3 has 15 amino acids. The data are from a study of PD-1 blockade in classical Hodgkin lymphoma. Study outcomes and limitations: No one has yet defined what causes the repertoire differences, which may be disease activity or prior therapy. When set against healthy donors, newly diagnosed patients were reported to show lower baseline TCR diversity. A significant rise in TCR diversity by C4D1 was seen for CD4+ but not CD8+ cells.

Every single patient, without exception, relapsed after autologous stem cell transplantation, and brentuximab vedotin exposure varied. The sequence was obtained from a human donor with classical Hodgkin lymphoma. V and J are TRBV7-2 and TRBJ2-2, with 7 bases fitting TRBD1. The specimen comprised peripheral blood mononuclear cells (PBMCs), sampled at baseline. CDR3 loop: CASSSRTGNTGELFF. The CDR3 DNA is TGTGCCAGCAGCTCAAGGACAGGAAACACCGGGGAGCTGTTTTTT.